This T cell receptor beta chain is from a study of immune evolution from preneoplasia to lung adenocarcinoma. The junction had 11 bases not matched to a gene; V was cut back by 1 base and J by 5 bases. Germline loops: CDR1 SGHRS, CDR2 YFSETQ. CDR3 length: 16 residues. Turning to this clone: Its antigen is currently unknown.

TCRdb's copy holds only in-frame clones and misses some; the assay was immunoSEQ multiplex PCR. Here the sample spans approximately 7,600 clones, 55% to 75% being singletons. General study points: From normal lung to invasive adenocarcinoma, top clone frequencies appeared to decrease.

The chain combines TRBV5-1 with TRBJ2-5, with TRBD2 matching over 7 bases. The specimen was FFPE lung adenocarcinoma in situ tissue. The origin of this receptor is a donor older than 65 with lung adenocarcinoma. Some clones in this sample may be carry-over from other donors' samples. CDR3 residues: CASSLSGTIPEETQYF. CDR3 nucleotide sequence: TGCGCCAGCAGCTTGTCGGGGACTATTCCGGAGGAGACCCAGTACTTC.